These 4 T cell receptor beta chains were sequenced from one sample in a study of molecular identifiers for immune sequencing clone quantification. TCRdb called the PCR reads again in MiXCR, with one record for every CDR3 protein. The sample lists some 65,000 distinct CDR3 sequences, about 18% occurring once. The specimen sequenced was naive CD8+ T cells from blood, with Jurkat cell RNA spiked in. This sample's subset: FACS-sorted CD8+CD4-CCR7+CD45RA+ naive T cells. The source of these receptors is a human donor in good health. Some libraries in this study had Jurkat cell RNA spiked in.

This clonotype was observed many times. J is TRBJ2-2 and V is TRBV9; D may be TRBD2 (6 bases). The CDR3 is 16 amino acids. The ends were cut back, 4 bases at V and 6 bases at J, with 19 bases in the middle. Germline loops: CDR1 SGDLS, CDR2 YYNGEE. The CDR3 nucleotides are TGTGCCAGCAGCTCCAATGTAGCGGCCCCCGCCGGGGAGCTGTTTTTT. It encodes CASSSNVAAPAGELFF.

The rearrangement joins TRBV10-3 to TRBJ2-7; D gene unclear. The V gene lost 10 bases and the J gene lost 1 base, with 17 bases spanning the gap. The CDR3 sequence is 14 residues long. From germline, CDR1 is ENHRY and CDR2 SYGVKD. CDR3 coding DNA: TGTGCCACCAAGGACGCCCCGGGTTCCTACGAGCAGTACTTC. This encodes CATKDAPGSYEQYF.

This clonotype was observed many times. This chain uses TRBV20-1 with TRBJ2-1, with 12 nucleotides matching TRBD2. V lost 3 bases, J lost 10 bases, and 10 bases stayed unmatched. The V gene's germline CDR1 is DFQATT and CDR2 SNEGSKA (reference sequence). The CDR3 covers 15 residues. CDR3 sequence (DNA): TGCAGTGCTAGGCCTCTAGCGGGAGGGCCGGGGGAGCAGTTCTTC. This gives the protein CSARPLAGGPGEQFF.

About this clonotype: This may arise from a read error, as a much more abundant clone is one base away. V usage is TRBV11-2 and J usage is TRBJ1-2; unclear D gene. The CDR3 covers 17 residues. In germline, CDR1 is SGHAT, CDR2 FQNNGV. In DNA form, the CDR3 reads TGTGCCGGCAGCTTAGCTCCCCCGGGCAATACTAACTATGGCTACACCTTC. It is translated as CAGSLAPPGNTNYGYTF. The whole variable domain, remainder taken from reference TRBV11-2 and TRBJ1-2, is EAGVAQSPRYKIIEKRQSVAFWCNPISGHATLYWYQQILGQGPKLLIQFQNNGVVDDSQLPKDRFSAERLKGVDSTLKIQPAKLEDSAVYLCAGSLAPPGNTNYGYTFGSGTRLTVV.